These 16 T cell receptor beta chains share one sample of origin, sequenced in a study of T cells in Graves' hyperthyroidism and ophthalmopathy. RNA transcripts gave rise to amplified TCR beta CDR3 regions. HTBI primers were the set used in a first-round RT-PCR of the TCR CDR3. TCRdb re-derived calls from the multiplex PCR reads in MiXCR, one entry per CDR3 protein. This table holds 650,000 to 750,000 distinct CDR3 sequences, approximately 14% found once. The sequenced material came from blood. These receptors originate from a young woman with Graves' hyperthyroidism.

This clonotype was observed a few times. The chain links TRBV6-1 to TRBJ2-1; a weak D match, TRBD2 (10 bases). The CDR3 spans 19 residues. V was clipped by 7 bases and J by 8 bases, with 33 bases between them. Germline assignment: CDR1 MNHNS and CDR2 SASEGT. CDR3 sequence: CASTIQGQGALAGDHEQFF. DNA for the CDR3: TGTGCCAGCACCATACAGGGACAGGGTGCCCTAGCGGGAGATCATGAGCAGTTCTTC.

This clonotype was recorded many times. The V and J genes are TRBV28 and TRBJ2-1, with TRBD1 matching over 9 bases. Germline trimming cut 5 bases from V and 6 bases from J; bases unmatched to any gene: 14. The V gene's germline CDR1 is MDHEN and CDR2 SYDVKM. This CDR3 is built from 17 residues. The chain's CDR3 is CASSPRRDRVFRNEQFF. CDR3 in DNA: TGTGCCAGCAGTCCTCGCCGGGACAGGGTTTTTCGCAATGAGCAGTTCTTC.

The CDR3 sequence is CASSLTGQGALMAHTF. CDR3 in DNA: TGTGCCAGCAGCTTAACGGGTCAGGGGGCTTTGATGGCTCACACCTTC. This rearrangement joins TRBV7-3 to TRBJ1-2; TRBD1 agrees at 8 bases. This CDR3 has 16 amino acids. Trimming at V came to 0 bases and at J to 12 bases, leaving 15 bases not matched to a gene. Germline CDR1 SGHTA, CDR2 FQGTGA. Full variable domain (missing parts from reference TRBV7-3 and TRBJ1-2): GAGVSQTPSNKVTEKGKYVELRCDPISGHTALYWYRQSLGQGPEFLIYFQGTGAADDSGLPNDRFFAVRPEGSVSTLKIQRTERGDSAVYLCASSLTGQGALMAHTFGSGTRLTVV.

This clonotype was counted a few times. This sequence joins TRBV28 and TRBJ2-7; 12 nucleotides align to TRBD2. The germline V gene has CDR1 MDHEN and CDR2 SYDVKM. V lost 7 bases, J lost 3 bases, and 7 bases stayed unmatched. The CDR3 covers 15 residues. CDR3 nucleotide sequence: TGTGCCAGCAACCTGGGACTAGCGGGTATCTACGAGCAGTACTTC. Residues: CASNLGLAGIYEQYF.

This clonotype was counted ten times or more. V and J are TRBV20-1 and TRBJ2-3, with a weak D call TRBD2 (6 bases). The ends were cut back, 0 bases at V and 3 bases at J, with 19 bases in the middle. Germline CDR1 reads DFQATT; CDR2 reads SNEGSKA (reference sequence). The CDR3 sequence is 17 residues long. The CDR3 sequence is CSARDRVGRDGTDTQYF. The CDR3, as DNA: TGCAGTGCTAGAGATCGGGTTGGGCGGGATGGTACAGATACGCAGTATTTT.

The CDR3 sequence is CASNPEPAAGQELFF. The CDR3 DNA follows: TGCGCCAGCAACCCCGAGCCCGCAGCGGGCCAAGAGCTGTTTTTT. The chain combines TRBV5-1 with TRBJ2-2; D may be TRBD2 (6 bases). Between the trimmed V and J ends, which lost 6 bases and 11 bases, there was a span of 23 bases. Germline values: CDR1 SGHRS, CDR2 YFSETQ. The CDR3 spans 15 residues.

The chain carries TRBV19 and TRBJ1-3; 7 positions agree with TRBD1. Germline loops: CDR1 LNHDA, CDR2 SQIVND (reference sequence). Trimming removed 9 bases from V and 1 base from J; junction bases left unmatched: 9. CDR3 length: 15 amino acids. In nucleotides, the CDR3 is TGTGCCAGCGGAAGACAGGGCACGTCTGGAAACACCATATATTTT. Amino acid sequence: CASGRQGTSGNTIYF.

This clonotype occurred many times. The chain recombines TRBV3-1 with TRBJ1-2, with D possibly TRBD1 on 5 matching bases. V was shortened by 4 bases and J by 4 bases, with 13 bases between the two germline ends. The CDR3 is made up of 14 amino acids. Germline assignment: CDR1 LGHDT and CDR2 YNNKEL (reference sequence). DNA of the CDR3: TGTGCCAGCAGCCCTACAGGCCGTTCCTATGGCTACACCTTC. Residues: CASSPTGRSYGYTF.

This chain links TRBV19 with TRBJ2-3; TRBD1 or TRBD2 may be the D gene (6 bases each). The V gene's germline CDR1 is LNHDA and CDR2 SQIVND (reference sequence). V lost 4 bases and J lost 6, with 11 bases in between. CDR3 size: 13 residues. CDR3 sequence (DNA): TGTGCCAGTAGTACGCGAGGGGGGGATACGCAGTATTTT. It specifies CASSTRGGDTQYF.

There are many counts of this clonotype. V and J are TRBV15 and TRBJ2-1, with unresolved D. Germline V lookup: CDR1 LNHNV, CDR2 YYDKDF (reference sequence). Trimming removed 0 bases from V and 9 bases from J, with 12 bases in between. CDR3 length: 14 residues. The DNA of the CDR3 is TGTGCCACCAGCAGAGATCCTTCCCTCAGTGAGCAGTTCTTC. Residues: CATSRDPSLSEQFF.

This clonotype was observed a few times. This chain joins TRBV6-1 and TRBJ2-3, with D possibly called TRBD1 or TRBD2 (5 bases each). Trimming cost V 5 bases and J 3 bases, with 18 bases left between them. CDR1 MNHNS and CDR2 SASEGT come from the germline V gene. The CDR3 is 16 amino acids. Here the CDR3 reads CASSLRDPWATDTQYF. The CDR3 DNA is TGTGCCAGCAGTTTACGGGACCCATGGGCGACAGATACGCAGTATTTT.

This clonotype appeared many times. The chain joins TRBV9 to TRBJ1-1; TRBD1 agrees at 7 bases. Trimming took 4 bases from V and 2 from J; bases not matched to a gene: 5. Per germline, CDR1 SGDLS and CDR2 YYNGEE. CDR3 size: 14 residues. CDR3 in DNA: TGTGCCAGCAGCCGGGACAGCTTAAACACTGAAGCTTTCTTT. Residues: CASSRDSLNTEAFF.

CDR3 amino acids: CASSQSTSGHTYEQYF. The DNA for the CDR3 is TGTGCCAGCAGCCAATCGACTAGCGGCCACACCTACGAGCAGTACTTC. V gene TRBV3-1 combines with J gene TRBJ2-7; 9 nucleotides match TRBD2. The CDR3 sequence is 16 residues long. Germline V lookup: CDR1 LGHDT, CDR2 YNNKEL (reference sequence). J lost 2 bases, V lost 2 bases, and 7 bases had no gene match.

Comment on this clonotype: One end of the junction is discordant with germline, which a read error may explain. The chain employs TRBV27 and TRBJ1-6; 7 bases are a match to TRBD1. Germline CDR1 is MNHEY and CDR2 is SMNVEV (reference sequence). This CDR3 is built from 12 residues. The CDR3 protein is CASSLEGAPLHF. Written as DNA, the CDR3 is TGTGCCAGCAGCCTTGAGGGGGCCCCCCTCCACTTC.

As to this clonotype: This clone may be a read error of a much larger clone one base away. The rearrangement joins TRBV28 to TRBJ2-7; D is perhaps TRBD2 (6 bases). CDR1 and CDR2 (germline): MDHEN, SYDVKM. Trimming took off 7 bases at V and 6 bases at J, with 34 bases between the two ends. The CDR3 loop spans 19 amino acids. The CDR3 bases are TGTGCCAGCATCGGGCTAGCGTTACATACCCGAAAGGAGCAAATCGAGCAGTACTTC. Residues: CASIGLALHTRKEQIEQYF.

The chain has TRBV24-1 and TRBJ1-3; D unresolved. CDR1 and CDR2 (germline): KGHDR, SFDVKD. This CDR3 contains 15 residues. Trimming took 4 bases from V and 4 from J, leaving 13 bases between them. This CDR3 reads CATSDNTLPGNTIYF. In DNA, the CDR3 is TGTGCCACCAGTGACAACACGCTGCCCGGAAACACCATATATTTT.